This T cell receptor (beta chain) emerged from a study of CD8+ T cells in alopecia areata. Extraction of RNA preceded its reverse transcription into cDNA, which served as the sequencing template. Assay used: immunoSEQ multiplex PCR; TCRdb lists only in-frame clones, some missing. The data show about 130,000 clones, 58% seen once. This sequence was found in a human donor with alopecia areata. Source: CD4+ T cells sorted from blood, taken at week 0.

CDR3 coding DNA: TGCAGCGTTATGGGGCAATCCTACGAGCAGTACTTC. Amino acids: CSVMGQSYEQYF. This rearrangement joins TRBV29-1 to TRBJ2-7; weak D call: TRBD1 (5 bases). The CDR3 consists of 12 residues. Germline values: CDR1 SQVTM, CDR2 ANQGSEA. With 5 bases removed from V and 1 base from J, the gap between germline ends came to 9 bases.